This TCR beta chain was observed in a study of T-cell memory formation after mild COVID-19 (dated by TCRdb to the early 2020s). With respect to the entire study: Most TCR sequence clusters were specific to one of the two donors. The cohort comprised two young, previously healthy adult volunteers, one female and one male. In a couple of donors, T-cell clones that expanded and contracted after mild COVID-19 were tracked by sequencing TCRalpha and TCRbeta repertoires over time.

Note on this clonotype: The specificity of this receptor is unknown. Base qualities were left out, and no much larger clone turns up one base away.

Ficoll-Paque density gradient centrifugation was used to isolate PBMCs. Broad study findings and their caveats: SARS-CoV-2 specificity was not confirmed for the second-wave clones peaking on day 37. Clones contracting from day 15 to 85 had balanced CD4/CD8 phenotypes, while a second wave expanding from day 15 to 37 was biased towards CD4+. Only a couple of mild cases were covered in the study, and larger cohorts including severe cases with pre-infection samples were considered necessary. Some responding clones were detected in pre-infection memory, suggesting pre-existing cross-reactive memory T cells joined the SARS-CoV-2 response. Contracting CD4+ clones turned up mainly in the CM and EM memory subsets, whereas EMRA was where CD8+ clones were enriched.

Trimming takes 4 bases from V and 5 bases from J, and the germline ends sit 12 bases apart. Including the terminal cysteine and phenylalanine, the CDR3 comprises 13 residues. The kept DNA is CDR3 alone, 39 bases in frame from the first base. From the germline V gene (reference sequence), CDR1 is LNHDA and CDR2 is SQIVND. Reads for this sample came from an Illumina NovaSeq 6000. TCRalpha and TCRbeta cDNA libraries were built by 5'RACE with constant-segment primers, adding sample barcodes and unique molecular identifiers. RNA was extracted from every sample with Trizol reagent. The libraries were amplified in two PCR steps, and the second step added a second sample barcode and Illumina TruSeq adapters. Sequencing of the libraries was done on an Illumina NovaSeq, producing 2 x 150 bp paired-end reads. The paper's processing steps were these. Demultiplexing of reads and collapsing into UMI-guided consensus sequences were performed with migec v1.2.7. Using mixcr v2.1.11, UMI consensuses were aligned to TRA and TRB V and J templates and then assembled into clonotypes. A clonotype was counted as expanded or contracted only if both edgeR and NoisET called the change significant, with noise models trained on biological replicates. For edgeR calls, the cutoffs were a false discovery rate-adjusted p below 0.01 and a log2 fold-change threshold of 1. As an exploratory analysis of dynamics, max-normalized trajectories of the 1000 most abundant clonotypes were examined with PCA combined with hierarchical clustering. The CD4 or CD8 phenotype of responding clones was assigned using the separately sequenced CD4+ and CD8+ repertoires. Using fastp at Q25 and MiXCR, TCRdb reprocessed the public reads and kept productive beta chains. Each entry merges the rows of one CDR3 protein and shows their most common DNA and genes. These V and J calls derive from TCRdb rather than the authors' analysis. In this sample the table shows around 130,000 distinct CDR3 sequences, 16% of which occur a single time. The top ten clonotypes cover approximately 13% of the sample.

The clonotype originates from an adult woman who had mild COVID-19 (a few samples of this study predate the infection). The sample titles of this study are shuffled in the database, so cell type and time point are left out; the donor was told from shared clones. Sample: PBMCs or a T cell subset sorted from them (not recorded which). The chain couples TRBV19 to TRBJ2-7; TRBD2 could be the D gene, as 6 bases match. The DNA sequence follows: TGTGCCAGTAGTAGGAGGGGCAGCGACGAGCAGTACTTC. Its protein product is CASSRRGSDEQYF.